This T cell receptor beta chain derives from a study of shared clonotypes between healthy human individuals. Study overall: Three men and a couple of women, aged 18 to 49, were donors. There were three CD4 naive, three CD4 memory, two CD8 naive and one CD8 memory plates per donor. Study-level results: Naive CD4 clonotypes were shared across a few donors at roughly 5%.

Partitioning of CD4+ cells yielded a CD45RA+ naive subset and a CD45RA-negative memory subset. Method: immunoSEQ multiplex PCR; TCRdb's copy keeps in-frame clones and lacks some. The sample yields some 2 million clones, roughly 96% seen once. This clone appeared a single time. Its antigen remains unidentified. The V end was cut by 2 bases, the J end by 7 bases, with 9 bases between. The CDR3 contains 13 residues. Germline V gene sequence: CDR1 WSHSY, CDR2 SAAADI. This chain connects TRBV10-2 to TRBJ1-5; D is unclear. This clonotype was obtained from a man between 18 and 29 years old in good health. Sequenced material: naive CD4+ T cells sorted from blood. Subset indicated: CD45RA+ positively selected. The CDR3, as DNA: TGCGCCAGCAGTGAGCAGGCTCCGCAGCCCCAGCATTTT. Protein sequence: CASSEQAPQPQHF.